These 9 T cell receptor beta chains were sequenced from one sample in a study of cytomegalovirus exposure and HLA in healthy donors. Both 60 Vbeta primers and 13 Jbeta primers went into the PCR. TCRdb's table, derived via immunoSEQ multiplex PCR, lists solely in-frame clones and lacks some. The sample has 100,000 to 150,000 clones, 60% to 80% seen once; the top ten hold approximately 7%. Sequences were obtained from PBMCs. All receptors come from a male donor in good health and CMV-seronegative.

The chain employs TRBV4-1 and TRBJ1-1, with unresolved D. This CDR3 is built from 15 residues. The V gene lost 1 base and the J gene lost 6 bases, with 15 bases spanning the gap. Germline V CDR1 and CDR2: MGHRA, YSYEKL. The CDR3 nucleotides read TGCGCCAGCAGCCAAGGGACGGAGGTCATGCCTGAAGCTTTCTTT. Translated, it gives CASSQGTEVMPEAFF.

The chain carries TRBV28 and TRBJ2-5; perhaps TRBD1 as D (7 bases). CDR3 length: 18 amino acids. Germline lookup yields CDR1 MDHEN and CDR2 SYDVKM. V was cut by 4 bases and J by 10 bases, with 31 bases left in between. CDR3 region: CASSSTLLLDRAGRVQYF. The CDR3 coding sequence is TGTGCCAGCAGTTCTACCCTCCTCCTCGACAGGGCGGGGAGAGTCCAGTACTTC.

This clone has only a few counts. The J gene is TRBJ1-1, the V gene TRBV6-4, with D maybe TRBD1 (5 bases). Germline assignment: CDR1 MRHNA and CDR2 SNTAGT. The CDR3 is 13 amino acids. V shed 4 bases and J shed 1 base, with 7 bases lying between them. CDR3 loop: CASSVDRNTEAFF. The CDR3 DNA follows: TGTGCCAGCAGTGTAGACAGGAACACTGAAGCTTTCTTT.

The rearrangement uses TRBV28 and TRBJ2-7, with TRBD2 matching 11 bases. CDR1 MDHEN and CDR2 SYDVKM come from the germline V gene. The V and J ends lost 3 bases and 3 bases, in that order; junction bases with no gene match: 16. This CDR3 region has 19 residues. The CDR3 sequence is CASSFGVVGAGLADYEQYF. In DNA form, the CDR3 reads TGTGCCAGCAGTTTTGGTGTCGTAGGTGCGGGACTAGCGGACTACGAGCAGTACTTC.

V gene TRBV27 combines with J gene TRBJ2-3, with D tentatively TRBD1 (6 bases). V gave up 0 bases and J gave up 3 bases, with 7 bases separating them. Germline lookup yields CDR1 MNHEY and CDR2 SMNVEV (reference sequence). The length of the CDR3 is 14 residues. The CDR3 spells CASSLSRGTDTQYF. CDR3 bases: TGTGCCAGCAGTTTATCGAGGGGGACAGATACGCAGTATTTT.

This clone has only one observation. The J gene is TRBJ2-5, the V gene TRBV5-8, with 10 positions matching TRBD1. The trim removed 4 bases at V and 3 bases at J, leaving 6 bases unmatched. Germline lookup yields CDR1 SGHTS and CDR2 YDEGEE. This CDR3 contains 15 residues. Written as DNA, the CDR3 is TGTGCCAGCAGCCTACCCGGACAGGGGGAAGAGACCCAGTACTTC. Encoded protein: CASSLPGQGEETQYF.

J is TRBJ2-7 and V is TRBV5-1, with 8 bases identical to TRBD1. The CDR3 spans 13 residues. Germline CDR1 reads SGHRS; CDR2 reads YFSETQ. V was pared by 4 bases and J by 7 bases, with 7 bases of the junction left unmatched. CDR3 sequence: CASSPRTGWEQYF. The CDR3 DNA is TGCGCCAGCAGCCCGCGGACAGGGTGGGAGCAGTACTTC.

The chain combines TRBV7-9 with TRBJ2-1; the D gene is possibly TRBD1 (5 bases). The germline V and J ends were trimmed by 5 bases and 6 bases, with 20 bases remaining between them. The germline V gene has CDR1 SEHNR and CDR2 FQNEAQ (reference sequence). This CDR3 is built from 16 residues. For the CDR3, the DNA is TGTGCCAGCAGCGACATGCATGGGGCCCGTGGCAATGAGCAGTTCTTC. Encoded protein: CASSDMHGARGNEQFF.

CDR3 sequence (DNA): TGTGCCAGCAGTTCCCAGGAGCGACAGGGAATCTCCTACGAGCAGTACTTC. Protein: CASSSQERQGISYEQYF. The chain links TRBV28 to TRBJ2-7; TRBD1 agrees at 7 bases. Per germline, CDR1 MDHEN and CDR2 SYDVKM. V was pared by 4 bases and J by 0 bases, with 12 bases of the junction left unmatched. The CDR3 totals 17 residues.